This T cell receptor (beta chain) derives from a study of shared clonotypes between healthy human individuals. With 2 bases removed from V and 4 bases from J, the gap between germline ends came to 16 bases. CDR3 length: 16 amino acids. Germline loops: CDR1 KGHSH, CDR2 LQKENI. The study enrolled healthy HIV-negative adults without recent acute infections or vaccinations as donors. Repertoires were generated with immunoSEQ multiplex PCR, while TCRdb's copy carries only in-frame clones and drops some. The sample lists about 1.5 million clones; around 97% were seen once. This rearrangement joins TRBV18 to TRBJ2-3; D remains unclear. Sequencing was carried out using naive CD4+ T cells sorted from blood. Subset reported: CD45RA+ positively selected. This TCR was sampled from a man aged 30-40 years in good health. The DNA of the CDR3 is TGTGCCAGCTCACCAATTAATAAAGTGGCCCCAGATACGCAGTATTTT. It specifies CASSPINKVAPDTQYF.